This TCR beta chain emerged from a study of shared clonotypes between healthy human individuals. Whole-study results and caveats: What rarefaction showed was incomplete sorted-subset sequencing despite large depth.

With regard to this clone: Its antigen is unidentified.

Assay used: immunoSEQ multiplex PCR; TCRdb lists only in-frame clones, some missing. The sample yields 2 million to 2.5 million clones, over 85% seen once. All participating donors were Caucasian adults from Nashville, Tennessee. Germline V gene sequence: CDR1 SGHTA, CDR2 FQGNSA. The CDR3 totals 14 residues. V was pared by 3 bases and J by 6 bases, with 11 bases between. The V and J genes are TRBV7-2 and TRBJ2-2; D is unresolved. The source of this sequence is a man aged 18 to 29 in good health. Some clones in this sample may be carry-over from other donors' samples. The material sequenced was naive CD4+ T cells from PBMCs. Subset: CD45RA+ positively selected. The CDR3 nucleotides are TGTGCCAGCAGCTTTCTCCATGGGGCCGGGGAGCTGTTTTTT. Translated: CASSFLHGAGELFF.